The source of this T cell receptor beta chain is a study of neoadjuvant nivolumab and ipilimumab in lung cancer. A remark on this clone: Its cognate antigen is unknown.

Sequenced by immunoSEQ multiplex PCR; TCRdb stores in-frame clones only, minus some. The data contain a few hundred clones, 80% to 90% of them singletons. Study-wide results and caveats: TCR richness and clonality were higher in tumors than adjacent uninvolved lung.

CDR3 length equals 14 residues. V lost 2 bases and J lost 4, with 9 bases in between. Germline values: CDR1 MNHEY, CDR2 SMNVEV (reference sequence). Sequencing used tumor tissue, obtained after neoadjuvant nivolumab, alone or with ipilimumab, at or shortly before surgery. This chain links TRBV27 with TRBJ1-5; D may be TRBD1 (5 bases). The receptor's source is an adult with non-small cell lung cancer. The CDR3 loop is CASSLRQGNQPQHF. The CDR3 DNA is TGTGCCAGCAGTTTACGGCAGGGTAATCAGCCCCAGCATTTT.